This note documents a single T cell receptor beta chain sequence. Its antigen is still unknown. Base qualities are not provided; no much larger clone lies one nucleotide away. The record originates from a study of T cell changes during pregnancy in multiple sclerosis (dated by TCRdb to between 2017 and 2020). Context from the whole study: The study examined how the T cell repertoire changed over the course of pregnancy in women with multiple sclerosis.

From the germline V gene, CDR1 is SGHRS and CDR2 is YFSETQ. Trimming takes 4 bases off V and 4 bases off J; junction bases not matched to a gene: 22. The CDR3 holds 22 amino acids from the cysteine to the phenylalanine. Just the 66-base CDR3 DNA is kept, in frame starting at base 1. Preparation of the library involved the immunoSEQ multiplex PCR assay. This immuneACCESS table, as held by TCRdb, lists in-frame sequences with V and J called but not all clones. Of the missing ones, under half trace to an unresolved V gene in checked studies; the others have no known cause. The sample table lists over 35,000 clones, 92% of them with a count of one. 1.3% of the sample is held by the ten biggest clonotypes.

The sequence is built from TRBV5-1 and TRBJ2-1; 14 central bases correspond to TRBD2. The sequencing input was peripheral blood. This TCR was sampled from a female donor with multiple sclerosis, enrolled in a pregnancy study. CDR3 sequence: CASSMGLAGAVVLHRNYNEQFF. DNA sequence: TGCGCCAGCAGCATGGGACTAGCGGGGGCGGTCGTTTTACACCGAAATTACAATGAGCAGTTCTTC.